Shown below are 27 T cell receptor beta chains from a single sample sequenced in a study of blood T cell repertoires in COVID-19. This table comes from immunoSEQ multiplex PCR, and its TCRdb copy is limited to in-frame clones, with some not included. The sample gives approximately 460,000 clones, 89% of which show up once; roughly 0.92% is in the top ten. The specimen sequenced was peripheral blood. The receptors come from a man aged 18 to 30 with COVID-19, enrolled during active disease.

This clone was observed a single time. The chain combines TRBV28 with TRBJ2-7, with 9 bases that match TRBD2. CDR1 and CDR2 (germline): MDHEN, SYDVKM. The CDR3 is 15 residues long. V trimming: 7 bases; J trimming: 4 bases; junction bases outside the gene matches: 11. In DNA, the CDR3 is TGTGCCAGCACGGACAGTCGGCGGGGGGGGTACGAGCAGTACTTC. It codes for CASTDSRRGGYEQYF.

The chain combines TRBV7-9 with TRBJ2-7; 11 bases agree with TRBD2. With V trimmed by 5 bases and J by 7 bases, 13 bases remained unmatched. Germline V gene data show CDR1 as SEHNR and CDR2 as FQNEAQ (reference sequence). This CDR3 region has 16 residues. CDR3 in amino acids: CASSTPGTSGLLEQYF. DNA of the CDR3: TGTGCCAGCAGCACGCCCGGGACTAGCGGACTATTAGAGCAGTACTTC.

The chain joins TRBV19 to TRBJ2-7; perhaps TRBD2 as D (6 bases). Trimming shortened V by 5 bases and J by 3 bases, and 14 bases separated the two germline ends. Germline assignment: CDR1 LNHDA and CDR2 SQIVND (reference sequence). CDR3 size: 14 residues. DNA of the CDR3: TGTGCCAGTAGTGCCGGGACTTTCATCTACGAGCAGTACTTC. It yields the protein CASSAGTFIYEQYF.

This clone was detected a few times. The gene calls are TRBV18 and TRBJ2-7; D not certain. Per germline, CDR1 KGHSH and CDR2 LQKENI. The CDR3 consists of 14 residues. V shed 6 bases and J shed 1 base, with 13 bases lying between them. CDR3 nucleotide sequence: TGTGCCAGCTCGCCCTCGAGCGCTTCCTACGAGCAGTACTTC. Protein: CASSPSSASYEQYF.

This clone has only a few counts. V gene TRBV24-1 combines with J gene TRBJ1-2; D gene unclear. With 3 bases removed from V and 8 bases from J, the gap between germline ends came to 12 bases. There are 13 residues in the CDR3. The germline V gene has CDR1 KGHDR and CDR2 SFDVKD. CDR3 residues: CATSDPPGGGYTF. The CDR3 coding sequence is TGTGCCACCAGTGATCCCCCAGGTGGAGGCTACACCTTC.

The chain joins TRBV12-3 or TRBV12-4 to TRBJ2-5; TRBD1 agrees at 9 bases. The CDR3 has 12 amino acids. The V and J ends lost 6 bases and 5 bases, in that order; junction bases with no gene match: 1. The DNA for the CDR3 is TGTGCCAGCAGGACAGGGGGGGAGACCCAGTACTTC. Amino acids: CASRTGGETQYF.

The chain combines TRBV10-3 with TRBJ1-4; D is ambiguous. Germline CDR1 reads ENHRY; CDR2 reads SYGVKD. V was shortened by 0 bases and J by 8 bases, with 13 bases between the two germline ends. The CDR3 extends over 15 amino acids. CDR3 protein: CAISESRASNEKLFF. For the CDR3, the DNA is TGTGCCATCAGTGAGTCTAGAGCGAGTAACGAAAAACTGTTTTTT.

The chain employs TRBV6-5 and TRBJ2-5, with D perhaps TRBD1 (6 bases). CDR3 length: 16 amino acids. Trimming stripped 4 bases from V and 4 bases from J, with 19 bases between. Germline CDR1 and CDR2: MNHEY and SVGAGI. CDR3 region: CASSWTFRGLGETQYF. DNA of the CDR3: TGTGCCAGCAGTTGGACATTCAGGGGTTTAGGAGAGACCCAGTACTTC.

This clone was counted once. The chain links TRBV27 to TRBJ2-5; 7 bases align to TRBD1. The V segment lost 6 bases and the J segment 5 bases; nucleotides outside the gene matches: 6. This CDR3 spans 13 amino acids. Germline lookup yields CDR1 MNHEY and CDR2 SMNVEV (reference sequence). The CDR3 reads CASRNRGPETQYF. The DNA for the CDR3 is TGTGCCAGCAGGAACAGGGGACCGGAGACCCAGTACTTC.

This clone was detected only once. The chain carries TRBV4-1 and TRBJ2-3, with 10 bases fitting TRBD2. Germline V gives CDR1 MGHRA, CDR2 YSYEKL. This CDR3 contains 14 residues. V lost 2 bases to trimming and J lost 4 bases; unmatched junction nucleotides: 0. The CDR3 bases are TGCGCCAGCAGCCAACTAGCGGGGGCAGATACGCAGTATTTT. Translating it yields CASSQLAGADTQYF.

This clone came up once. This rearrangement joins TRBV5-5 to TRBJ2-7; possible D gene TRBD1, 6 bases. This CDR3 comprises 15 residues. Germline V gives CDR1 SGHKS, CDR2 YYEKEE (reference sequence). V shed 4 bases and J shed 2 bases, with 16 bases lying between them. CDR3 bases: TGTGCCAGCAGCCATTCCCCCAGGACAGCCTACGAGCAGTACTTC. Translation gives CASSHSPRTAYEQYF.

This rearrangement joins TRBV19 to TRBJ2-7; a possible D gene is TRBD1 (6 bases). The CDR3 has 13 amino acids. Germline V lookup: CDR1 LNHDA, CDR2 SQIVND (reference sequence). V was shortened by 4 bases and J by 2 bases, with 9 bases between the two germline ends. CDR3 DNA: TGTGCCAGTAGTACCACAGGGACCTACGAGCAGTACTTC. It codes for CASSTTGTYEQYF.

The sample holds one count of this clone. This chain connects TRBV5-1 to TRBJ2-7, with D perhaps TRBD1 (6 bases). V gave up 0 bases and J gave up 5 bases, with 12 bases separating them. This CDR3 contains 14 residues. Germline CDR1 and CDR2: SGHRS and YFSETQ. The CDR3 coding sequence is TGCGCCAGCAGCTTGGCCCGGACAGTCAACGAGCAGTACTTC. Translating gives CASSLARTVNEQYF.

This clone was detected only once. The CDR3 sequence is CASSLSRGGTEAFF. The CDR3 region has the DNA TGTGCCAGCAGTTTATCCCGGGGGGGTACTGAAGCTTTCTTT. The rearrangement joins TRBV27 to TRBJ1-1; a possible D gene is TRBD1 (5 bases). CDR1 and CDR2 from the germline V gene are MNHEY and SMNVEV (reference sequence). The ends were cut back, 0 bases at V and 5 bases at J, with 10 bases in the middle. The CDR3 sequence is 14 residues long.

This chain uses TRBV10-3 with TRBJ2-7; D remains ambiguous. Germline CDR1 is ENHRY and CDR2 is SYGVKD. Between the trimmed V and J ends, which lost 0 bases and 7 bases, there was a span of 7 bases. CDR3 length: 12 residues. CDR3 residues: CAISESAIEQYF. The CDR3 DNA reads TGTGCCATCAGTGAGTCTGCGATTGAGCAGTACTTC.

On this clone: Sequence at one end of the junction differs from germline and may be a read error. This sequence joins TRBV12-3 or TRBV12-4 and TRBJ2-5; D not certain. This CDR3 comprises 13 residues. The CDR3 DNA reads TGTGCCAGCAGGTTAGACCTCGGAGAGACCCAGTACTTC. Amino acids: CASRLDLGETQYF.

The chain joins TRBV5-1 to TRBJ2-3; D gene unclear. This CDR3 region has 14 residues. V lost 5 bases and J lost 6, with 16 bases in between. Germline CDR1 is SGHRS and CDR2 is YFSETQ. The DNA for the CDR3 is TGCGCCAGCAGTTTACACCTTTTGAGGGATACGCAGTATTTT. This translates into CASSLHLLRDTQYF. The full variable domain, in which reference TRBV5-1 and TRBJ2-3 provide the parts outside the CDR3, is KAGVTQTPRYLIKTRGQQVTLSCSPISGHRSVSWYQQTPGQGLQFLFEYFSETQRNKGNFPGRFSGRQFSNSRSEMNVSTLELGDSALYLCASSLHLLRDTQYFGPGTRLTVL.

J is TRBJ2-2 and V is TRBV5-4, with D tentatively TRBD2 (6 bases). V dropped 2 bases and J dropped 4 bases, with 12 bases sitting between them. The germline V gene encodes CDR1 SGHNT and CDR2 YYREEE (reference sequence). The CDR3 sequence is 15 residues long. The CDR3 region has the DNA TGTGCCAGCAGCTTCTCAGGGCGGGGCACCGGGGAGCTGTTTTTT. Translation: CASSFSGRGTGELFF. The full variable domain, with the rest looked up from reference TRBV5-4 and TRBJ2-2, is ETGVTQSPTHLIKTRGQQVTLRCSSQSGHNTVSWYQQALGQGPQFIFQYYREEENGRGNFPPRFSGLQFPNYSSELNVNALELDDSALYLCASSFSGRGTGELFFGEGSRLTVL.

The chain links TRBV6-5 to TRBJ1-2; TRBD1 is a possible D gene (6 bases). V was cut by 6 bases and J by 4 bases, with 18 bases left in between. Per the germline V gene, CDR1 is MNHEY and CDR2 is SVGAGI. The CDR3 is 15 residues long. The CDR3 DNA sequence: TGTGCCAGCAGACGACTGGACGAAGGGGGCTATGGCTACACCTTC. Its translation: CASRRLDEGGYGYTF.

On this clone itself: Other DNA sequences of this sample code for an identical CDR3. CDR3 in amino acids: CASSQNTGELFF. Here the CDR3 DNA reads TGTGCCAGCAGTCAAAACACCGGGGAGCTGTTTTTT. V and J are TRBV11-3 and TRBJ2-2; D is ambiguous. V lost 6 bases, J lost 2 bases, and 4 bases lay in between. Germline loops: CDR1 SGHNT, CDR2 YENEEA. The length of the CDR3 is 12 residues.

This chain connects TRBV18 to TRBJ2-5; no reliable D call. The CDR3 is 16 amino acids. Trimming shortened V by 4 bases and J by 0 bases, and 15 bases separated the two germline ends. Germline V gene data show CDR1 as KGHSH and CDR2 as LQKENI. The CDR3 coding sequence is TGTGCCAGCTCACAACCAGATGACTGGTACCAAGAGACCCAGTACTTC. Residues: CASSQPDDWYQETQYF.

Only one count was recorded for this clone. This rearrangement joins TRBV12-3 or TRBV12-4 to TRBJ2-7; D perhaps matches TRBD2 (5 bases). CDR3 length equals 13 residues. V was clipped by 3 bases and J by 2 bases, with 8 bases between them. The CDR3 reads CASSLGGPYEQYF. The CDR3 nucleotides are TGTGCCAGCAGTTTGGGCGGGCCCTACGAGCAGTACTTC.

The J gene is TRBJ1-3, the V gene TRBV5-5; D uncertain. CDR1 and CDR2 from the germline V gene are SGHKS and YYEKEE (reference sequence). Between the trimmed V and J ends, which lost 0 bases and 2 bases, there was a span of 9 bases. This CDR3 comprises 15 residues. The CDR3 sequence: CASSLETVPGNTIYF. CDR3 nucleotide sequence: TGTGCCAGCAGCTTGGAAACGGTCCCTGGAAACACCATATATTTT.

V is TRBV2 and J is TRBJ2-1; TRBD1 matches at 10 bases. CDR1 SNHLY and CDR2 FYNNEI come from the germline V gene. The trim removed 2 bases at V and 8 bases at J, leaving 9 bases unmatched. CDR3 length equals 16 residues. This CDR3 reads CASSESDRGLWYEQFF. The CDR3 bases are TGTGCCAGCAGTGAATCGGACAGGGGGTTATGGTATGAGCAGTTCTTC. Full variable domain (rest looked up from reference TRBV2 and TRBJ2-1): EPEVTQTPSHQVTQMGQEVILRCVPISNHLYFYWYRQILGQKVEFLVSFYNNEISEKSEIFDDQFSVERPDGSNFTLKIRSTKLEDSAMYFCASSESDRGLWYEQFFGPGTRLTVL.

This chain joins TRBV27 and TRBJ1-2, with TRBD1 identical over 10 bases. The CDR3 sequence is 14 residues long. V was clipped by 2 bases and J by 5 bases; unmatched bases: 2. The germline V gene has CDR1 MNHEY and CDR2 SMNVEV (reference sequence). This CDR3 is CASSLRDRGYGYTF. The CDR3, as DNA: TGTGCCAGCAGTTTAAGGGACAGGGGATATGGCTACACCTTC.

The chain uses TRBV29-1 and TRBJ1-1; D unresolved. V shed 7 bases and J shed 4 bases, with 13 bases lying between them. The germline gives CDR1 SQVTM, CDR2 ANQGSEA. The CDR3 contains 12 residues. As DNA, the CDR3 is TGCAGCGGGGTCGGGTCCTTCACTGAAGCTTTCTTT. As protein: CSGVGSFTEAFF.

The chain links TRBV5-8 to TRBJ2-7; 8 nucleotides align to TRBD1. The V gene's germline CDR1 is SGHTS and CDR2 YDEGEE. V trimming: 5 bases; J trimming: 4 bases; junction bases outside the gene matches: 8. The CDR3 loop spans 14 amino acids. CDR3 region: CASSKDRALYEQYF. CDR3 bases: TGTGCCAGCAGTAAGGACAGGGCGCTTTACGAGCAGTACTTC.